Listed below are T cell receptor beta chains from one sample, sequenced in a study of blood T cell repertoires in COVID-19. Measured with immunoSEQ multiplex PCR; TCRdb has only the in-frame clones, and not every one. Of 76,000 or so clones in the sample, 70% to 90% are singletons; the top ten hold over 15%. Input material: peripheral blood. The source is an elderly man in a cohort sampled during active COVID-19. Both conserved end residues are part of each CDR3. A D gene is named only where the DNA matches it firmly. Clone size, where shown, is once, few, many, or a class for clones that have expanded.

j_call v_call d_call clone_size cdr3_nt cdr3_aa
TRBJ1-6 TRBV3-1/TRBV3-2 - - TGTGCCAGCAGCCGCGGAGCGGGGGGTTATAATCCCCTCCACTTT CASSRGAGGYNPLHF
TRBJ2-5 TRBV15 - - TGTGCCACCAGCAGAGGGGATTTGTCGGGGTCTAATCAAGAGACCCAGTACTTC CATSRGDLSGSNQETQYF
TRBJ1-5 TRBV4-3 - - TGCGCCAGCAGCCAAGGTGGCAGGGTTGATCAGCCCCAGCATTTT CASSQGGRVDQPQHF
TRBJ2-1 TRBV29-1 TRBD2 - TGCAGCGGCGCCACTAGCGGACTCTACAATGAGCAGTTCTTC CSGATSGLYNEQFF
TRBJ1-2 TRBV6-6 TRBD1 - TGTGCCAGCAGGACACAGGGGGCATCCCTGAACTATGGCTACACCTTC CASRTQGASLNYGYTF
TRBJ2-5 TRBV3-1/TRBV3-2 - - TGTGCCAGCAGCCAACCCACAGGGATAGAGACCCAGTACTTC CASSQPTGIETQYF
TRBJ2-5 TRBV6-5 TRBD1 once TGTGCCAGCAGTTCCTCAGGGGGAGAGACCCAGTACTTC CASSSSGGETQYF
TRBJ1-1 TRBV25-1 - - TGTGCCAGCAGTCGAGGGCAGATGAACACTGAAGCTTTCTTT CASSRGQMNTEAFF
TRBJ1-1 TRBV19 TRBD1 - TGTGCCAGTAGTACCAAGGGACAGGCTGAAGCTTTCTTT CASSTKGQAEAFF
TRBJ2-2 TRBV2 - - TGTGCCAGCAGTGGGCGGGGGCTGAACACCGGGGAGCTGTTTTTT CASSGRGLNTGELFF
TRBJ2-7 TRBV19 - - TGTGCCAGTAGTATCGGTCCAGGGTCCTACGAGCAGTACTTC CASSIGPGSYEQYF